This T cell receptor beta chain stems from a study of blood T cell repertoires in COVID-19. Across the whole study: In each case, the material was cDNA or gDNA derived from T cells, B-cell-depleted T cells, or PBMCs.

In the authors' methods: Counts of nucleated cells, estimated from reference gene primer amplification, were obtained. This table comes from immunoSEQ multiplex PCR, and its TCRdb copy is limited to in-frame clones, with some not included. The DNA was the basis for D and trimming; V, J and clone size are from that table. The sample records over 95,000 clones, around 89% being singletons. The germline gives CDR1 SGHTS, CDR2 YDEGEE. Trimming at V came to 0 bases and at J to 8 bases, leaving 8 bases not matched to a gene. CDR3 length: 15 amino acids. The sample consisted of peripheral blood. The genes are TRBV5-8 and TRBJ2-1; the match to TRBD2 covers 7 bases. The clonotype comes from a human donor with acute or convalescent COVID-19. The donor label of this sample is uncertain. In nucleotides, the CDR3 is TGTGCCAGCAGCTTGGTTGGGGCAGGGAGGGATGAGCAGTTCTTC. It is translated as CASSLVGAGRDEQFF.